One sample yielded the 2 T cell receptor beta chains listed below, sequenced in a study of blood T cell repertoires in COVID-19 (TCRdb year 2020). Receptor amplification or capture employed the immunoSEQ multiplex PCR assay. In its TCRdb copy, this immuneACCESS table keeps in-frame sequences only and misses some clones. Where compared with another copy, unresolved V genes explain less than half of these, and the others have no known cause. This sample has approximately 250,000 clones in its table, and roughly 81% of those were observed once. Roughly 4% of the sample is in the top ten clones. Sequenced material: peripheral blood. The receptors here all came from a man in his fifties or sixties with acute or convalescent COVID-19.

This rearrangement joins TRBV9 to TRBJ1-2; D may be TRBD1 (6 bases). The CDR3 runs to 14 residues. V shed 4 bases and J shed 0 bases, with 10 bases lying between them. CDR1 and CDR2 (germline): SGDLS, YYNGEE. The CDR3 spells CASSSGTTNYGYTF. Here the CDR3 DNA reads TGTGCCAGCAGCTCCGGGACAACTAACTATGGCTACACCTTC.

The chain combines TRBV30 with TRBJ1-6, with a tentative D call TRBD1 (5 bases). The CDR3 covers 14 residues. Trimming shortened V by 2 bases and J by 6 bases, and 11 bases separated the two germline ends. CDR1 GTSNPN and CDR2 SVGIG come from the germline V gene (reference sequence). CDR3 coding DNA: TGTGCCTGGAGTCCGAGGGGAGGTAATTCACCCCTCCACTTT. Its protein is CAWSPRGGNSPLHF.